The entry below gives a single TCR beta chain sequence along with its context. Its antigen specificity is not known. No base quality information exists; no much larger clone differs at one position. CDR1 and CDR2, per the germline V gene, are MNHEY and SVGAGI. The trim is 2 bases for V and 3 bases for J, with a gap of 11 bases between the germline ends. The CDR3 spans 14 residues, from the cysteine through the phenylalanine. The entry retains the CDR3 DNA only, 42 bases that are in frame from base 1. These data are taken from a study of control samples from healthy donors and cancer patients (TCRdb year 2020). Libraries were built with the immunoSEQ multiplex PCR assay. TCRdb mirrors the immuneACCESS table, restricted to in-frame sequences. Some clones are absent from its copies; in checked studies, under half trace to an unresolved V gene, and the reason for the others is unknown. This sample has fewer than 200,000 clones in its table, and over 90% of those were observed once. The ten biggest clones cover approximately 0.93% of the sample.

This TCR was recovered from a woman in her 30s in good health. Sequenced sample: blood. The V gene is TRBV6-5 and the J gene is TRBJ2-7; TRBD2 could be the D gene, as 6 bases match. CDR3 loop: CASSYGAGNYEQYF. In nucleotide form, the sequence is TGTGCCAGCAGTTACGGGGCGGGGAACTACGAGCAGTACTTC.